This T cell receptor beta chain stems from a study of T cell responses to AZD1222 COVID-19 vaccine (dated by TCRdb to the early 2020s). In terms of the full investigation: AZD1222 recipients whose second dose came at about 4 weeks and those whose second dose came at about 12 weeks were combined into one group, since spike-specific TCR depth and breadth did not differ between the two schedules. Trial participants were enrolled by age into subgroups of 18-55, 56-69 and 70-plus years, and roughly 150, 30 and 60 TCR-sequenced participants, respectively, were included in these subgroups. A total of about 230 trial participants underwent TCR sequencing, of whom 207 received two doses of AZD1222 and approximately 25 received two doses of the MenACWY control vaccine.

The CDR3 regions of human TCRbeta chains were analyzed by immunosequencing. For the original study's pipeline: Repertoire TCRs were checked for matches against a reference library of SARS-CoV-2-specific TCRs that had been generated using the MIRA antigen-specificity platform. Breadth was defined as the fraction of unique TCRs that were SARS-CoV-2-associated. Depth was defined as the fraction of total T cells that were SARS-CoV-2-associated. Each spike-specific TCR was assigned to its reactive spike region and to a CD4 or CD8 class using the MIRA data. Log10-transformed breadth and depth values were compared by one-way ANOVA with Sidak's multiple comparisons tests. TCRdb holds this immuneACCESS table with in-frame rearrangements only. Some clones are missing; in checked studies, unresolved V genes explain under half, and the rest has no known cause. From that table come the V and J calls and clone size; the DNA was used to work out D and trimming. The sample has about 87,000 clones on record, 88% of them singletons. About 3% of the sample is taken by the ten largest.

Trimming takes 5 bases off V and 3 bases off J; junction bases not matched to a gene: 0. The CDR3 numbers 14 residues from cysteine through phenylalanine. The CDR3 DNA has 42 bases and is translated from base 1. CDR1 and CDR2, looked up from the germline V gene, are KGHDR and SFDVKD. About this clone itself: What antigen it recognizes has not been identified. Base qualities are not provided; no much larger clone lies one nucleotide away.

The time point tag for this specimen amounts to: baseline before first vaccination. Samples from vaccinated people were obtained from the UK trials COV001 and COV002, which included a single-blind randomized controlled phase 2/3 trial of AZD1222 (ChAdOx1 nCoV-19) in healthy adults. Trial participant PBMC samples were collected at day 0 and day 28 after the second dose for TCRbeta chain sequencing. General conclusions and limits of the study: The 56-69-year group was small, and its depth increase did not reach significance, likely because of low power. After two AZD1222 doses, spike-specific TCR breadth and depth were significantly higher than at day 0 and than in MenACWY recipients. Most participants were white British and females outnumbered males, and the authors suggested that clonal diversity may have been underestimated. Because no samples from the day 14 peak response were available, repertoires could be characterized only after the peak T cell response. Vaccine-associated CD4 TCRs spanned the whole spike protein, with dominant responses in regions 160-218 and 743-854. Conclusions about previously exposed vaccinees are limited because only a handful of AZD1222 recipients were SARS-CoV-2 seropositive at baseline. Epitopes outside the regions mutated in the B.1.351 and B.1.1.7 variants were reportedly recognized by nearly half of the unique spike-specific TCRs.

This receptor was taken from an adult in good health. The rearranged segments are TRBV24-1 and TRBJ2-2; 9 middle bases align to TRBD2. The starting material was peripheral blood, obtained on day 0 of AZD1222 vaccination. The CDR3 corresponds to CATSGGRDTGELFF. The DNA sequence is as follows: TGTGCCACCAGTGGCGGGAGGGACACCGGGGAGCTGTTTTTT.